This T cell receptor (beta chain) was sequenced for a study of blood T cell repertoires in COVID-19. Study in general: Whether acute or convalescent, the COVID-19 samples came from the United States, Italy and Spain. T cells, B-cell-depleted T cells, or PBMCs provided the cDNA or gDNA that served as material.

Authors' data handling: Amplifying reference gene primers gave estimates of nucleated cell counts. Data came from immunoSEQ multiplex PCR; TCRdb stores just in-frame clones and leaves some out. V and J calls and clone size are copied from that table; D and trimming were computed from the DNA. This sample has about 74,000 clones; roughly 81% occur once, and the top ten carry around 35%. The clonotype comes from a man in his sixties or seventies with acute or convalescent COVID-19. Specimen: peripheral blood.

CDR3 sequence: CSASIISGGSTDTQYF. In DNA form, the CDR3 reads TGCAGTGCTAGTATCATCAGTGGGGGCAGCACAGATACGCAGTATTTT. This sequence joins TRBV20-1 and TRBJ2-3; tentatively, D is TRBD1 (6 bases). The CDR3 has 16 amino acids. Germline V gene sequence: CDR1 DFQATT, CDR2 SNEGSKA (reference sequence). V lost 3 bases and J 0 bases, leaving 16 bases between the germline ends.